A selection of T cell receptor beta chains follows, all from one sample in a study of T cells in Graves' hyperthyroidism and ophthalmopathy. TCRdb re-called the multiplex PCR reads with MiXCR, one entry per CDR3 protein. Of approximately 600,000 distinct CDR3 sequences in the sample, roughly 13% are singletons; the top ten hold 5% to 7%. Sequenced material: blood. The receptors derive from a woman under 40 with Graves' hyperthyroidism that later progressed to Graves' ophthalmopathy. Both conserved end residues are part of each CDR3. D genes are given only for firm matches. Size is stated for part of the rows, as once, few or many counts, or as a class when the clone is expanded.

V: TRBV27
D: TRBD1
J: TRBJ2-1
size: many
DNA: TGTGCCAGCAGTCCTGGGACAGGGGGTAACTACAATGAGCAGTTCTTC
CDR3: CASSPGTGGNYNEQFF

V: TRBV19
D: TRBD1
J: TRBJ2-4
size: many
DNA: TGTGCCAGTACCGACAGGGGATCGGCCAAAAACATTCAGTACTTC
CDR3: CASTDRGSAKNIQYF

V: TRBV11-2
D: .
J: TRBJ2-7
size: many
DNA: TGTGCCAGCAGCTCCCTTTGGACCTACGAGCAGTACTTC
CDR3: CASSSLWTYEQYF

V: TRBV6-5
D: TRBD2
J: TRBJ2-7
size: few
DNA: TGTGCCAGCAGTTACCTCGGACTAGTCATCTACGAGCAGTACTTC
CDR3: CASSYLGLVIYEQYF

V: TRBV12-3/TRBV12-4
D: TRBD1
J: TRBJ2-7
size: many
DNA: TGTGCCAGCAGTGGGGACAGTGCCTACGAGCAGTACTTC
CDR3: CASSGDSAYEQYF

V: TRBV11-2
D: TRBD2
J: TRBJ2-3
size: many
DNA: TGTGCCAGCAGCCAAGGACTAGCAGATACGCAGTATTTT
CDR3: CASSQGLADTQYF

V: TRBV28
D: .
J: TRBJ1-5
size: few
DNA: TGTGCCAGCAGTTTCTCCCTAAGCTCAGGCAAACAGCCCCAGCATTTT
CDR3: CASSFSLSSGKQPQHF

V: TRBV30
D: .
J: TRBJ1-1
size: many
DNA: TGTGCCTGGAGTACCACCCGAGTCGAAGCTTTCTTT
CDR3: CAWSTTRVEAFF

V: TRBV20-1
D: .
J: TRBJ2-5
size: many
DNA: TGCAGTGCTAGAGATCTCGGGACCCTGGGGACCCAGTACTTC
CDR3: CSARDLGTLGTQYF

V: TRBV6-1
D: .
J: TRBJ2-7
size: .
DNA: TGTGCCAGCAGCGTTGACTTAGGCGAGCAGTACTTC
CDR3: CASSVDLGEQYF

V: TRBV20-1
D: TRBD1
J: TRBJ2-7
size: many
DNA: TGCAGTGCTGAGGACAGGGGGGATCCCTACGAGCAGTACTTC
CDR3: CSAEDRGDPYEQYF

V: TRBV28
D: .
J: TRBJ2-5
size: .
DNA: TGTGCCAGTTTACCAGGGATTGGGGAGACCCAGTACTTC
CDR3: CASLPGIGETQYF

V: TRBV19
D: .
J: TRBJ1-1
size: .
DNA: TGTGCCAGTAGTACCACGACAGGCGGTGAAGCTTTCTTT
CDR3: CASSTTTGGEAFF

V: TRBV6-1
D: .
J: TRBJ2-7
size: .
DNA: TGTGCCAGCAGTGAAGGCGGATTGCCAGGGGCCTACGAGCAGTACTTC
CDR3: CASSEGGLPGAYEQYF